A single T cell receptor (beta chain) is shown here with its context. The source of the sample is a study of blood T cell repertoires in COVID-19. Turning to the study itself: COVID-19 samples collected from the United States, Italy and Spain covered acute and convalescent phases. PBMCs, B-cell-depleted T cells, or T cells were the source of the cDNA or gDNA that made up the material.

CDR1 and CDR2 (germline): KGHSH, LQKENI. Trimming left V 3 bases short and J 5 bases short, with 14 bases between. The CDR3 sequence is 15 residues long. TCRdb's table, derived via immunoSEQ multiplex PCR, lists solely in-frame clones and lacks some. The repertoire consists of over 350,000 clones, with just under 90% occurring once and the leading ten covering 10%. Clinical histories supplied by participants themselves formed the basis of cohort assignment. What the recovered Cohort 3 donors had was two negative PCRs, clearance, or symptom resolution. This clonotype was sampled from a woman aged 45-59 years who had recovered from COVID-19. The genes are TRBV18 and TRBJ1-5; no reliable D call. The sample was PBMCs or T cells enriched from blood (not recorded which). The CDR3 DNA is TGTGCCAGCTCACCGGAGGACGGCCCTCATCAGCCCCAGCATTTT. Translating gives CASSPEDGPHQPQHF. The whole variable domain, remainder taken from reference TRBV18 and TRBJ1-5, is NAGVMQNPRHLVRRRGQEARLRCSPMKGHSHVYWYRQLPEEGLKFMVYLQKENIIDESGMPKERFSAEFPKEGPSILRIQQVVRGDSAAYFCASSPEDGPHQPQHFGDGTRLSIL.